Listed here are 31 T cell receptor beta chains from one sample, sequenced in a study of cytomegalovirus exposure and HLA in healthy donors. PCR employed 60 Vbeta and 13 Jbeta primers. Some clones are missing from TCRdb's copy, which holds only in-frame ones; the method was immunoSEQ multiplex PCR. The data contain about 150,000 clones, roughly 79% of them singletons. Sequencing used PBMCs. The receptors were sampled from a young man in good health and CMV-seronegative.

The table lists this clone with a count of one. V usage is TRBV6-5 and J usage is TRBJ2-1; 12 nucleotides match TRBD1. The CDR3 covers 16 residues. Germline V gene lookup returns CDR1 MNHEY and CDR2 SVGAGI. J lost 6 bases, V lost 0 bases, and 3 bases had no gene match. CDR3 region: CASSYSGTGGLNEQFF. CDR3 DNA sequence: TGTGCCAGCAGTTACTCCGGGACAGGGGGCCTCAATGAGCAGTTCTTC.

This rearrangement joins TRBV7-2 to TRBJ1-2; D uncertain. The length of the CDR3 is 17 residues. Looked up from germline, CDR1 is SGHTA and CDR2 is FQGNSA. The V end lost 8 bases, the J end lost 3 bases, and 25 bases lay between the germline ends. The CDR3 DNA reads TGTGCCAGCGTCTTTACTAGTCTTTGGGCGGGCGACTATGGCTACACCTTC. This translates into CASVFTSLWAGDYGYTF.

The chain combines TRBV28 with TRBJ2-3, with D tentatively TRBD2 (7 bases). V was cut by 7 bases and J by 10 bases, with 18 bases left in between. CDR1 is MDHEN and CDR2 is SYDVKM in the germline V gene. This CDR3 is 13 amino acids long. As DNA, the CDR3 is TGTGCCAGCACCATCGGGGGGACATTTCCGCAGTATTTT. Translated: CASTIGGTFPQYF.

In its sample, this clone was seen a few times. The chain uses TRBV9 and TRBJ1-2, with 7 bases identical to TRBD1. Germline V gene data show CDR1 as SGDLS and CDR2 as YYNGEE. There are 16 residues in the CDR3. V was clipped by 3 bases and J by 2 bases; unmatched bases: 10. The CDR3 DNA is TGTGCCAGCAGCGGGGTCCAGGGACAGCTAAACTATGGCTACACCTTC. Its protein product is CASSGVQGQLNYGYTF.

In its sample, this clone was seen once. A far larger clone lies a single base away; this is likely a read error. The sample carries other DNA sequences with the same CDR3. This chain links TRBV7-9 with TRBJ2-7; the D gene is possibly TRBD2 (6 bases). V dropped 5 bases and J dropped 2 bases, with 19 bases sitting between them. CDR3 length: 16 residues. The germline CDR1 and CDR2 sequences are SEHNR and FQNEAQ (reference sequence). Here the CDR3 DNA reads TGTGCCAGCAGCCAACACTCTAGCGAGAGGCCCTACGAGCAGTACTTC. Its protein is CASSQHSSERPYEQYF.

The chain uses TRBV27 and TRBJ2-1, with D uncertain. This CDR3 has 14 amino acids. V was cut by 0 bases and J by 4 bases, with 7 bases left in between. CDR1 and CDR2 (germline): MNHEY, SMNVEV (reference sequence). The CDR3 DNA reads as TGTGCCAGCAGTTTATCGGGCTCGTACAATGAGCAGTTCTTC. This translates into CASSLSGSYNEQFF.

The chain couples TRBV29-1 to TRBJ1-3; tentatively, D is TRBD1 (6 bases). Germline V gives CDR1 SQVTM, CDR2 ANQGSEA. With 4 bases removed from V and 3 bases from J, the gap between germline ends came to 10 bases. This CDR3 is 13 amino acids long. CDR3 in amino acids: CSVGDTHGNTIYF. The CDR3 DNA reads as TGCAGCGTTGGGGACACCCATGGAAACACCATATATTTT.

The J gene is TRBJ2-5, the V gene TRBV7-2; 10 nucleotides line up with TRBD2. Germline assignment: CDR1 SGHTA and CDR2 FQGNSA. With 8 bases clipped from V and 5 bases from J, the junction kept 11 bases outside the gene matches. This CDR3 has 15 amino acids. Here the CDR3 reads CASPRTSGVFETQYF. CDR3 in DNA: TGTGCCAGCCCCAGGACTAGCGGCGTTTTTGAGACCCAGTACTTC.

In this sample, this clone turned up a few times. The chain has TRBV7-9 and TRBJ2-3; D not certain. Germline values: CDR1 SEHNR, CDR2 FQNEAQ (reference sequence). The V and J ends lost 0 bases and 0 bases respectively, with 4 bases between them. The CDR3 is 14 residues long. CDR3 loop: CASSLATSTDTQYF. In nucleotides, the CDR3 is TGTGCCAGCAGCTTAGCTACAAGCACAGATACGCAGTATTTT.

Only a few counts were recorded for this clone. V and J are TRBV6-1 and TRBJ2-2; 9 positions match TRBD1. CDR1 is MNHNS, CDR2 SASEGT, per germline. The CDR3 loop spans 15 amino acids. The J segment lost 3 bases and the V segment lost 1 base, leaving 0 bases of the junction unmatched. The CDR3 region has the DNA TGTGCCAGCAGTGAAGGGACAGGGGACACCGGGGAGCTGTTTTTT. As protein: CASSEGTGDTGELFF.

This clone has only a few counts. The CDR3 is CASSFWGQGNQPQHF. The DNA for the CDR3 is TGTGCCAGCAGCTTCTGGGGACAGGGCAATCAGCCCCAGCATTTT. The V and J genes are TRBV5-5 and TRBJ1-5, with 8 nucleotides matching TRBD1. Germline assignment: CDR1 SGHKS and CDR2 YYEKEE (reference sequence). Trimming took 2 bases from V and 2 from J; bases not matched to a gene: 3. The CDR3 covers 15 residues.

The genes are TRBV28 and TRBJ1-2; tentative D call: TRBD1 (5 bases). Trimming pared 5 bases from V and 3 bases from J, leaving 13 bases between. This CDR3 spans 14 amino acids. Germline CDR1 and CDR2: MDHEN and SYDVKM. CDR3 residues: CASSPGAKDYGYTF. The CDR3 DNA sequence: TGTGCCAGCAGTCCTGGGGCTAAGGACTATGGCTACACCTTC.

This chain uses TRBV5-1 with TRBJ1-1, with 8 bases identical to TRBD1. Trimming took 2 bases from V and 3 from J; bases not matched to a gene: 3. Germline V gene data show CDR1 as SGHRS and CDR2 as YFSETQ. This CDR3 is built from 14 residues. CDR3 nucleotides: TGCGCCAGCAGCTTCAGGGGGCTGGACACTGAAGCTTTCTTT. Protein: CASSFRGLDTEAFF. The full variable domain, rest sourced from reference TRBV5-1 and TRBJ1-1, is KAGVTQTPRYLIKTRGQQVTLSCSPISGHRSVSWYQQTPGQGLQFLFEYFSETQRNKGNFPGRFSGRQFSNSRSEMNVSTLELGDSALYLCASSFRGLDTEAFFGQGTRLTVV.

The V call is TRBV27, the J call TRBJ1-1, with D possibly TRBD1 on 5 matching bases. Deletions cut 5 bases from V and 5 bases from J, with 15 bases between. Germline V lookup: CDR1 MNHEY, CDR2 SMNVEV (reference sequence). CDR3 size: 14 residues. CDR3 nucleotides: TGTGCCAGCAGTCCCGGGACTAATGGTACTGAAGCTTTCTTT. Its protein product is CASSPGTNGTEAFF.

V gene TRBV30 combines with J gene TRBJ1-5, with D possibly TRBD1 on 6 matching bases. V was cut by 2 bases and J by 2 bases, with 13 bases left in between. The CDR3 consists of 15 residues. In germline, CDR1 is GTSNPN, CDR2 SVGIG (reference sequence). The CDR3 reads CAWSPGQSGNQPQHF. For the CDR3, the DNA is TGTGCCTGGAGTCCCGGACAGTCCGGCAATCAGCCCCAGCATTTT. The full variable domain, its missing parts supplied by reference TRBV30 and TRBJ1-5, is SQTIHQWPATLVQPVGSPLSLECTVEGTSNPNLYWYRQAAGRGLQLLFYSVGIGQISSEVPQNLSASRPQDRQFILSSKKLLLSDSGFYLCAWSPGQSGNQPQHFGDGTRLSIL.

CDR3 DNA sequence: TGTGCCAGCAGTGAAACCGGTAACTATGGCTACACCTTC. Its translation: CASSETGNYGYTF. The chain is built from TRBV2 and TRBJ1-2; D not resolved. This CDR3 is built from 13 residues. The V end was cut by 2 bases, the J end by 1 base, with 5 bases between. Germline loops: CDR1 SNHLY, CDR2 FYNNEI.

This chain connects TRBV25-1 to TRBJ2-2; 8 bases match TRBD1. The CDR3 consists of 13 residues. Germline V gene data show CDR1 as MGHDK and CDR2 as SYGVNS. V was clipped by 8 bases and J by 7 bases; unmatched bases: 6. CDR3 region: CASVDRENGELFF. The CDR3 DNA sequence: TGTGCCAGCGTGGACAGGGAGAACGGGGAGCTGTTTTTT.

V and J are TRBV29-1 and TRBJ2-3; TRBD1 aligns across 8 bases. The trim removed 4 bases at V and 4 bases at J, leaving 10 bases unmatched. The CDR3 spans 15 residues. Per germline, CDR1 SQVTM and CDR2 ANQGSEA. The CDR3 DNA follows: TGCAGCGTTGGAATGGGACAGGCCCAGGCAGATACGCAGTATTTT. This codes for CSVGMGQAQADTQYF.

The chain carries TRBV7-6 and TRBJ2-3; 15 nucleotides line up with TRBD2. Trimming cost V 3 bases and J 2 bases; bases outside gene matches: 3. The CDR3 runs 17 residues. The germline V gene has CDR1 SGHVS and CDR2 FNYEAQ. Written as DNA, the CDR3 is TGTGCCAGCAGCTTCTGGACTAGCGGGGGGGCCACAGATACGCAGTATTTT. Translated, it gives CASSFWTSGGATDTQYF.

This clone appeared a few times. V and J are TRBV5-1 and TRBJ1-1; D ambiguous. V lost 2 bases to trimming and J lost 0 bases, with 5 bases between them. CDR3 length: 13 residues. Germline CDR1 and CDR2: SGHRS and YFSETQ. The CDR3, as DNA: TGCGCCAGCAGCTTCAGGCTGAACACTGAAGCTTTCTTT. It encodes CASSFRLNTEAFF.

The chain recombines TRBV7-3 with TRBJ2-7; a weak D match, TRBD2 (6 bases). Trimming removed 5 bases from V and 7 bases from J, with 9 bases in between. Per the germline V gene, CDR1 is SGHTA and CDR2 is FQGTGA. The CDR3 sequence is 11 residues long. This CDR3 is CASSTGSEQYF. CDR3 sequence (DNA): TGTGCCAGCAGCACCGGGAGTGAGCAGTACTTC. The full variable domain, rest sourced from reference TRBV7-3 and TRBJ2-7, is GAGVSQTPSNKVTEKGKYVELRCDPISGHTALYWYRQSLGQGPEFLIYFQGTGAADDSGLPNDRFFAVRPEGSVSTLKIQRTERGDSAVYLCASSTGSEQYFGPGTRLTVT.

This clone was observed a handful of times. V gene TRBV7-6 combines with J gene TRBJ2-5, with D possibly matching TRBD1 (6 bases). In germline, CDR1 is SGHVS, CDR2 FNYEAQ. CDR3 size: 14 residues. V was cut by 5 bases and J by 3 bases, with 13 bases left in between. CDR3 nucleotides: TGTGCCAGCAGCACCTCGACAGGAGAAGAGACCCAGTACTTC. It yields the protein CASSTSTGEETQYF.

The V gene is TRBV27, the J gene TRBJ2-1, with 9 bases aligning to TRBD2. The CDR3 is made up of 18 amino acids. V shed 3 bases and J 4 bases; nucleotides not matched to a gene: 13. CDR1 and CDR2 from the germline V gene are MNHEY and SMNVEV (reference sequence). DNA of the CDR3: TGTGCCAGCAGTTTGCGGGGGGGCAAAATGCTAGAATACAATGAGCAGTTCTTC. Translated, it gives CASSLRGGKMLEYNEQFF.

The genes are TRBV4-3 and TRBJ1-2, with D hard to call. Germline CDR1 reads LGHNA; CDR2 reads YSLEER. The CDR3 covers 18 residues. V was trimmed by 6 bases and J by 2 bases, leaving 25 bases between them. Here the CDR3 reads CASRGYRLSGEGNYGYTF. The DNA for the CDR3 is TGCGCCAGCAGGGGGTATAGGTTAAGCGGCGAAGGGAACTATGGCTACACCTTC.

The chain carries TRBV9 and TRBJ2-2; no clear D. The length of the CDR3 is 13 residues. The germline V and J ends were trimmed by 0 bases and 6 bases, with 6 bases remaining between them. Germline V gives CDR1 SGDLS, CDR2 YYNGEE. As DNA, the CDR3 is TGTGCCAGCAGCGTAGGGAGTCCCGGGGAGCTGTTTTTT. The encoded protein is CASSVGSPGELFF. The variable domain in full, completed from reference TRBV9 and TRBJ2-2, reads DSGVTQTPKHLITATGQRVTLRCSPRSGDLSVYWYQQSLDQGLQFLIQYYNGEERAKGNILERFSAQQFPDLHSELNLSSLELGDSALYFCASSVGSPGELFFGEGSRLTVL.

This clone was picked up a small number of times. This chain connects TRBV5-1 to TRBJ2-5, with TRBD1 identical over 10 bases. Germline trimming cut 3 bases from V and 5 bases from J; bases unmatched to any gene: 10. CDR3 length equals 16 residues. CDR1 is SGHRS, CDR2 YFSETQ, per germline. The CDR3 DNA sequence: TGCGCCAGCAGCTCCGCTCCGGGACAGGGGAGGGAGACCCAGTACTTC. Residues: CASSSAPGQGRETQYF. Together with reference TRBV5-1 and TRBJ2-5, the CDR3 gives the full variable domain: KAGVTQTPRYLIKTRGQQVTLSCSPISGHRSVSWYQQTPGQGLQFLFEYFSETQRNKGNFPGRFSGRQFSNSRSEMNVSTLELGDSALYLCASSSAPGQGRETQYFGPGTRLLVL.

This clone was detected a few times. The rearrangement uses TRBV4-2 and TRBJ1-2; 8 bases are a match to TRBD1. This CDR3 is built from 15 residues. Germline V lookup: CDR1 LGHNA, CDR2 YNFKEQ. V lost 0 bases to trimming and J lost 4 bases; unmatched junction nucleotides: 4. CDR3 amino acids: CASSQDTGGSYGYTF. Here the CDR3 DNA reads TGTGCCAGCAGCCAAGACACAGGGGGTTCCTATGGCTACACCTTC.

The chain uses TRBV28 and TRBJ1-1; weak D call: TRBD1 (5 bases). V was cut by 5 bases and J by 4 bases, with 14 bases left in between. The CDR3 runs 14 residues. The germline gives CDR1 MDHEN, CDR2 SYDVKM. The CDR3 coding sequence is TGTGCCAGCAGTAAGGGAGGGGTGGGCACTGAAGCTTTCTTT. Its protein is CASSKGGVGTEAFF. Together with reference TRBV28 and TRBJ1-1, the CDR3 gives the full variable domain: DVKVTQSSRYLVKRTGEKVFLECVQDMDHENMFWYRQDPGLGLRLIYFSYDVKMKEKGDIPEGYSVSREKKERFSLILESASTNQTSMYLCASSKGGVGTEAFFGQGTRLTVV.

This chain joins TRBV19 and TRBJ1-6; TRBD1 is a possible D gene (6 bases). Germline V gene sequence: CDR1 LNHDA, CDR2 SQIVND (reference sequence). Trimming cost V 6 bases and J 10 bases, with 16 bases left between them. The CDR3 is 14 residues long. CDR3 sequence: CASSGQFRSSPLHF. The CDR3 nucleotides read TGTGCCAGTAGCGGACAGTTTCGGAGCTCACCCCTCCACTTT.

The chain recombines TRBV6-1 with TRBJ2-3; weak D call: TRBD1 (6 bases). In germline, CDR1 is MNHNS, CDR2 SASEGT. V was clipped by 3 bases and J by 4 bases, with 14 bases between them. CDR3 length: 15 amino acids. CDR3 nucleotides: TGTGCCAGCAGTGAGATTCAGGGGTTCGCAGATACGCAGTATTTT. This gives the protein CASSEIQGFADTQYF.

The chain combines TRBV30 with TRBJ2-7; TRBD1 might be the D (6 bases). CDR3 length: 13 amino acids. V lost 3 bases and J lost 2, with 11 bases in between. Germline V gives CDR1 GTSNPN, CDR2 SVGIG (reference sequence). The CDR3 spells CAWSGTRAYEQYF. The CDR3 region has the DNA TGTGCCTGGAGCGGGACAAGGGCCTACGAGCAGTACTTC.